This T cell receptor (beta chain) originates from a study of siplizumab effects on memory and regulatory T cells. Study conclusions and caveats: Alloreactive sequences whose origin lay in unstimulated CD4+ memory cells were significantly reduced by siplizumab. Naive T cells looked more diverse than memory cells and looked like major alloresponse contributors.

Germline assignment: CDR1 WSHSY and CDR2 SAAADI. Between the trimmed V and J ends, which lost 4 bases and 3 bases, there was a span of 7 bases. The CDR3 sequence is 13 residues long. Here immunoSEQ multiplex PCR was the method, and the copy in TCRdb shows in-frame clones only, minus some. Of more than 95,000 clones in the sample, 93% were seen once. A remark on this clone: Its specificity is unknown.

The source is a human donor in good health. Sequencing input: CD4+ T cells sorted from blood. This chain connects TRBV10-2 to TRBJ1-5; D is ambiguous. DNA for the CDR3: TGCGCCAGCAGTGTCCAGAACAATCAGCCCCAGCATTTT. It is translated as CASSVQNNQPQHF.